This T cell receptor (beta chain) was sequenced in a study of T-cell reconstitution after alpha-beta-depleted transplantation in children. Regarding the study as a whole: Day-60 TCRbeta diversity that was high in some patients was derived from surviving recipient T cells and thymic progenitors. From newly produced T cells came most of the T-cell counts and diversity one year after transplant. Where alpha-beta T cells came from about two months after transplant was reportedly several hundred expanded graft clones.

With respect to this clonotype: As yet, its antigen is unknown.

Unique molecular identifiers tagged the TCRbeta library. TCRdb re-called the PCR reads with MiXCR, one entry per CDR3 protein. The sample shows hundreds of thousands of distinct CDR3 sequences, more than 9% of them seen only once. The CDR3 runs 15 residues. The ends were cut back, 1 base at V and 1 base at J, with 9 bases in the middle. The V gene's germline CDR1 is KGHSH and CDR2 LQKENI. This rearrangement joins TRBV18 to TRBJ2-3, with D unresolved. The sequence derives from a male patient between 2 and 10 years old who had a stem cell transplant for chronic granulomatous disease, so the T cells may come from the graft donor. The specimen comprised peripheral blood, sampled 180 days after TCRalphabeta/CD19-depleted stem cell transplant. In DNA form, the CDR3 reads TGTGCCAGCTCACCACTATCAACGGGCACAGATACGCAGTATTTT. It translates to CASSPLSTGTDTQYF.